This T cell receptor beta chain was retrieved from a study of identical twins. Study observations and caveats: Some out-of-frame alpha sequences were shared by twins, and these showed excess low generation probability. A cross-sectional statistical analysis, not follow-up of the same donors, supported the conclusions.

TCRdb re-called the 5' RACE reads with MiXCR, one entry per CDR3 protein. The sample lists a few hundred thousand distinct CDR3 sequences; nearly 10% were seen once. Germline lookup yields CDR1 DFQATT and CDR2 SNEGSKA (reference sequence). V was cut by 3 bases and J by 3 bases, with 11 bases left in between. This CDR3 has 13 residues. Healthy Caucasians provided all donations. About this clonotype: The antigen remains unidentified.

These records were also assigned to another study, of yellow fever vaccine responses in identical twins.

The TCR comes from a woman aged 18-29 years in good health. Source material: PBMCs. The genes are TRBV20-1 and TRBJ1-1; D call uncertain. The CDR3 protein is CSARRTQDTEAFF. In DNA form, the CDR3 reads TGCAGTGCTAGGAGAACCCAGGACACTGAAGCTTTCTTT.